These T cell receptor beta chains were read from a single sample in a study of shared clonotypes between healthy human individuals. Only in-frame clones appear in the TCRdb table, and some are missing; sequencing was by immunoSEQ multiplex PCR. The table lists 2 million to 2.5 million clones, roughly 95% of them singletons. Sequencing was done on a sample of naive CD4+ T cells sorted from blood. Receptors originate from a young man in good health. Both conserved end residues are part of each CDR3. D genes are given only for firm matches. Clone sizes are given selectively: once, few, many, or a class where the clone is expanded.

>NA|TRBJ2-5|TRBV18|NA
TGTGCCAGCTCACACCTAGACGAGACCCAGTACTTC
CASSHLDETQYF
>NA|TRBJ1-4|TRBV6-5|NA
TGTGCCAGCAGAGGGTCCGGGACGCCTAATGAAAAACTGTTTTTT
CASRGSGTPNEKLFF
>TRBD1|TRBJ1-1|TRBV2|NA
TGTGCCAGCACCCGGGACAGGGGGACTGAAGCTTTCTTT
CASTRDRGTEAFF
>NA|TRBJ2-3|TRBV5-1|NA
TGCGCCAGCAGGTGGATCCTAACAGATACGCAGTATTTT
CASRWILTDTQYF
>NA|TRBJ2-7|TRBV18|NA
TGTGCCAGCTCGAGCAGAACAGGCTACGAGCAGTACTTC
CASSSRTGYEQYF
>NA|TRBJ2-5|TRBV14|NA
TGTGCCAGCAGCCAACCTCGGAGGGAGACCCAGTACTTC
CASSQPRRETQYF
>TRBD2|TRBJ2-1|TRBV5-1|few
TGCGCCAGCAGCCATGGGACTAGCGGATACAATGAGCAGTTCTTC
CASSHGTSGYNEQFF
>NA|TRBJ1-2|TRBV5-6|NA
TGTGCCAGCAGCGCGCCGAACTATGGCTACACCTTC
CASSAPNYGYTF
>NA|TRBJ2-1|TRBV6-5|NA
TGTGCCAGCGTACGGCACCCCAACTACAATGAGCAGTTCTTC
CASVRHPNYNEQFF
>NA|TRBJ1-5|TRBV4-1|NA
TGCGCCAGCAGCCAAGAACCAGGGAATAGCAATCAGCCCCAGCATTTT
CASSQEPGNSNQPQHF
>TRBD1|TRBJ1-1|TRBV30|NA
TGTGCCTGGAGGATCACGGACAGGGGGAATGCTTTCTTT
CAWRITDRGNAFF
>NA|TRBJ2-2|TRBV18|NA
TGTGCCAGCTCGCGGACCATCGGGGAGCTGTTTTTT
CASSRTIGELFF
>TRBD1|TRBJ1-2|TRBV6-1|NA
TGTGCCAGCAGTGAACTATCGACAGGGGTAGGGTATGGCTACACCTTC
CASSELSTGVGYGYTF
>NA|TRBJ1-2|TRBV5-5|NA
TGTGCCAGCAGCCTGAGGACGGAAAACTATGGCTACACCTTC
CASSLRTENYGYTF
>TRBD1|TRBJ1-4|TRBV7-2|NA
TGTGCCAGCAGTTTTCGCAGGACAGGGGCAGAAAAACTGTTTTTT
CASSFRRTGAEKLFF
>TRBD1|TRBJ2-3|TRBV18|NA
TGTGCCAGCTCACCGGGACAGGGCACAGATACGCAGTATTTT
CASSPGQGTDTQYF
>NA|TRBJ2-7|TRBV18|NA
TGTGCCAGCTCACCCCGGGACCCAGTAACCTACGAGCAGTACTTC
CASSPRDPVTYEQYF
>TRBD1|TRBJ2-2|TRBV2|NA
TGTGCCAGCAGAGGACAGGGTGATATCGGGGAGCTGTTTTTT
CASRGQGDIGELFF
>TRBD2|TRBJ2-1|TRBV6-5|NA
TGTGCCAGCAGTTCTCCTAGCGGGAGTCCCAATGAGCAGTTCTTC
CASSSPSGSPNEQFF
>TRBD2|TRBJ2-3|TRBV10-1|once
TGCGCCAGCAGTGAGGCAGGGACTAGCGGGAGTGATACGCAGTATTTT
CASSEAGTSGSDTQYF
>NA|TRBJ1-4|TRBV5-1|NA
TGCGCCAGCAGCCTTGGCCCGACAGTTTCTAATGAAAAACTGTTTTTT
CASSLGPTVSNEKLFF
>NA|TRBJ2-7|TRBV2|few
TGTGCCAGCAGTGAAGACAGACCCTACGAGCAGTACTTC
CASSEDRPYEQYF
>NA|TRBJ2-7|TRBV6-1|once
TGTGCCAGCAGTGTCCGGGACCATTCCTACGAGCAGTACTTC
CASSVRDHSYEQYF
>NA|TRBJ2-1|TRBV4-3|NA
TGCGCCAGCAGCCAAAACCCTTCTGAGCAGCAGTTCTTC
CASSQNPSEQQFF
>NA|TRBJ1-1|TRBV19|NA
TGTGCCAGTAGTATGTGGAACACTGAAGCTTTCTTT
CASSMWNTEAFF
>NA|TRBJ2-7|TRBV4-3|once
TGCGCCAGCAGCCAAGGGCTACGGGACCCAGGCGGGAAGCAGTACTTC
CASSQGLRDPGGKQYF
>NA|TRBJ1-1|TRBV7-8|NA
TGTGCCAGCAGCTTAGCCGGGAAAGCTTTCTTT
CASSLAGKAFF
>TRBD1|TRBJ1-4|TRBV7-2|NA
TGTGCCAGCAGCTTCGGGACAGCCAATGAAAAACTGTTTTTT
CASSFGTANEKLFF
>TRBD2|TRBJ2-5|TRBV5-4|NA
TGTGCCAGCAGCTTGGGGCCTCTAGCGGGGTCAGGGACCCAGTACTTC
CASSLGPLAGSGTQYF
>TRBD1|TRBJ2-5|TRBV2|NA
TGTGCCAGCAGTGATGGGACAGAGGTCCAAGAGACCCAGTACTTC
CASSDGTEVQETQYF
>NA|TRBJ2-2|TRBV11-2|NA
TGTGCCAGCAGTTCCTTCTCGGGGGCTTCCACCGGGGAGCTGTTTTTT
CASSSFSGASTGELFF
>NA|TRBJ2-7|TRBV10-1|NA
TGCGCCAGCAGTGAGATAGAGGGGACCCCTCGGTACGAGCAGTACTTC
CASSEIEGTPRYEQYF
>NA|TRBJ2-7|TRBV7-8|NA
TGTGCCAGCAGCTTCCAAGGACACCCGGGGCAGTACTTC
CASSFQGHPGQYF
>NA|TRBJ2-2|TRBV30|NA
TGTGCCTGGAGTGTGGGAAGGAACACCGGGGAGCTGTTTTTT
CAWSVGRNTGELFF
>NA|TRBJ1-1|TRBV19|few
TGTGCCAGTAGTGTCTCCATCGGAGCTTTCTTT
CASSVSIGAFF
>NA|TRBJ2-2|TRBV10-3|NA
TGTGCCATCAGTGAGTCTGGACAGTCTTCCACCGGGGAGCTGTTTTTT
CAISESGQSSTGELFF
>NA|TRBJ2-7|TRBV5-4|NA
TGTGCCAGCAGTTACAAGGACAGTCGGCCCTACGAGCAGTACTTC
CASSYKDSRPYEQYF
>NA|TRBJ2-7|TRBV18|NA
TGTGCCAGCTCCCGCACAGGGCCCCCCTCCTACGAGCAGTACTTC
CASSRTGPPSYEQYF
>TRBD1|TRBJ2-7|TRBV18|NA
TGTGCCAGCTCACCACTCAGCCAGGGGGCGAATAAGCAGTACTTC
CASSPLSQGANKQYF
>TRBD1|TRBJ1-6|TRBV10-1|once
TGCGCCAGCAGTGAAGGAGACAGGGGGAATTCACCCCTCCACTTT
CASSEGDRGNSPLHF
>TRBD1|TRBJ2-4|TRBV6-1|NA
TGTGCCAGCAGTGAATCCGGGACAGGGGCGAAAAAGTTAGGCATTCAGTACTTC
CASSESGTGAKKLGIQYF